The source of this T cell receptor beta chain is a study of blood T cell repertoires in COVID-19. Cohort allocation depended upon clinical history that participants reported. CDR1 and CDR2 from the germline V gene are MNHEY and SMNVEV (reference sequence). The CDR3 totals 13 residues. Trimming left V 2 bases short and J 3 bases short, with 8 bases between. Measured with immunoSEQ multiplex PCR; TCRdb has only the in-frame clones, and not every one. Here the sample spans about 380,000 clones, roughly 87% being singletons. The sample comprised PBMCs or T cells enriched from blood (not recorded which). The gene calls are TRBV27 and TRBJ2-7; perhaps TRBD1 as D (5 bases). The TCR was taken from a woman in her thirties who had recovered from COVID-19. CDR3 DNA sequence: TGTGCCAGCAGTTTACAGGGTGACTACGAGCAGTACTTC. It is translated as CASSLQGDYEQYF.